This entry is about one TCR beta chain. No cognate antigen has been identified for it. No qualities accompany the bases; no much larger clone lies one base away. The sample's time point label, in plain terms: week 5, during vaccination. A 20-mer mutant IDH1 peptide at 300 micrograms in Montanide made up each vaccine dose, which was injected subcutaneously together with topical imiquimod. Donors had newly diagnosed WHO grade 3 or 4 IDH1-mutant astrocytomas with loss of nuclear ATRX. The samples were drawn from NOA16, a multicentre, single-arm, open-label phase I trial in Germany that tested a mutant IDH1 peptide vaccine in humans for the first time. Genomic DNA for TCRB sequencing was extracted from EDTA blood using the DNeasy Blood and Tissue Kit. The data were obtained in a study of a mutant IDH1 vaccine in newly diagnosed glioma (dated by TCRdb to the early 2020s). With regard to the full study: Eight vaccinations were administered to patients in weeks 1, 3, 5, 7, 11, 15, 19 and 23, corresponding to visits V03 through V10. Vaccination was initiated 4-6 weeks after radiotherapy alone, or concurrently with temozolomide cycles in the chemotherapy-containing groups. The roughly 32 treated patients were around 60% male and around 40% female, with a mean age of approximately 38 years. Before enrollment, most patients had been given radiochemotherapy with temozolomide as standard therapy, while the rest had received either radiotherapy alone or temozolomide alone. Six visits were used for peripheral blood collection: V03 (baseline), V05, V07, V10, V12 and V13. For exploratory analyses, around 23 treated patients had longitudinal TCRB deep sequencing done wherever samples were available. What the authors observed across the whole study: Availability determined which PBMC samples were chosen for TCRB deep sequencing. Vaccine-induced immune responses across multiple MHC alleles were detected in approximately 93% of patients. The authors stated that sample limitations prevented analyses of patient blood samples from being reproduced. Changes in the top peripheral T cell clonotypes picked up by TCRB sequencing did not appear to be linked to pseudoprogression.

Sequences MGHDK (CDR1) and SYGVNS (CDR2) are obtained from the germline V gene. The V end loses 9 bases and the J end loses 3 bases, and a stretch of 10 bases separates them. From its cysteine to its phenylalanine, the CDR3 spans 12 amino acids. The entry retains the CDR3 DNA only, 36 bases that are in frame from base 1. Library preparation employed the immunoSEQ multiplex PCR assay. Rearranged TCR beta chain sequences were amplified with the hsTCRB Kit following the manufacturer's protocol. TCRB libraries were sequenced on an Illumina MiSeq. In the source study's methods: The kit vendor's proprietary platform handled demultiplexing, trimming and gene mapping. This is the immuneACCESS table as TCRdb keeps it, with only in-frame sequences that have V and J called. A part of the clones is gone; compared with another copy, unresolved V genes explain less than half, and the rest is unexplained. D and trimming were read from the DNA, whereas the V and J calls and clone size are those reported in that table. The sample table holds 70,000 to 90,000 clones, of which 90% to 95% were seen once. More than 0.5% of the sample belongs to the ten largest clones.

The sample was PBMCs, taken from a glioma patient whose treatment included an IDH1 peptide vaccine. This chain is built from TRBV25-1 and TRBJ2-3, with no D gene named confidently. The TCR comes from a woman aged 50 to 60 with glioma. The sequenced DNA is TGTGCCAGTATCGGCCGAACAGATACGCAGTATTTT. This sequence encodes CASIGRTDTQYF.